This entry lists 10 T cell receptor beta chains sequenced from one sample in a study of blood T cell repertoires in COVID-19 (dated by TCRdb to the early 2020s). Library method: the immunoSEQ multiplex PCR assay. The immuneACCESS repertoire file appears here via TCRdb, limited to in-frame rearrangements. These files lack a portion of the clones; in checked studies, under half of the deficit traces to unresolved V genes, and the cause of the others is not known. The sample data list 180,000 or so clones, and approximately 85% of these were observed just once. The ten biggest clones cover 9.8% of the sample. Sequencing input: peripheral blood. All receptors derive from a woman of 80 years or more with acute or convalescent COVID-19.

The J gene is TRBJ2-3, the V gene TRBV4-2; the D is unclear. CDR3 length equals 14 residues. CDR1 and CDR2 (germline): LGHNA, YNFKEQ. V was clipped by 0 bases and J by 6 bases, with 10 bases between them. CDR3: CASSQEPVRDTQYF. The CDR3 region has the DNA TGTGCCAGCAGCCAAGAACCAGTTCGCGATACGCAGTATTTT.

J is TRBJ2-3 and V is TRBV27; D is perhaps TRBD2 (6 bases). V dropped 4 bases and J dropped 2 bases, with 13 bases sitting between them. The CDR3 length is 15 residues. Germline CDR1 MNHEY, CDR2 SMNVEV (reference sequence). CDR3 protein: CASSYAGRSTDTQYF. The CDR3 DNA is TGTGCCAGCAGTTACGCCGGGAGATCCACAGATACGCAGTATTTT.

The chain combines TRBV14 with TRBJ2-4; 7 bases fit TRBD2. The CDR3 is 18 residues long. V shed 0 bases and J 1 base; nucleotides not matched to a gene: 9. Germline lookup yields CDR1 SGHDN and CDR2 FVKESK. CDR3 bases: TGTGCCAGCAGCCAAGATCCCTCGACGGGAGGCGCCAAAAACATTCAGTACTTC. This gives the protein CASSQDPSTGGAKNIQYF.

This clone was seen more than once but under ten times. The chain is built from TRBV5-1 and TRBJ1-5; D might be TRBD1 (5 bases). V shed 0 bases and J shed 3 bases, with 7 bases lying between them. CDR1 and CDR2 (germline): SGHRS, YFSETQ. The CDR3 loop spans 14 amino acids. CDR3 region: CASSLDGANQPQHF. The CDR3 bases are TGCGCCAGCAGCTTGGATGGGGCCAATCAGCCCCAGCATTTT.

The V gene is TRBV21-1, the J gene TRBJ2-7; the table gives TRBD1 as D, unverified against the DNA. TRBV21-1 is tagged as a pseudogene. The CDR3 is made up of 14 amino acids. The CDR3: CASSNTGGSYEQYF. CDR3 bases: TGTGCCAGCAGCAACACAGGGGGCTCCTACGAGCAGTACTTC.

The chain recombines TRBV5-1 with TRBJ1-2; D is uncertain. This CDR3 spans 12 amino acids. Germline values: CDR1 SGHRS, CDR2 YFSETQ. Trimming removed 0 bases from V and 4 bases from J, with 4 bases in between. This CDR3 is CASSLDSYGYTF. The CDR3 DNA reads TGCGCCAGCAGCTTGGACAGCTATGGCTACACCTTC.

This chain links TRBV21-1 with TRBJ1-2. TRBV21-1 is listed as a pseudogene. The CDR3 extends over 12 amino acids. The CDR3 coding sequence is TGTGCCAGCAGCAATTTCGGCTATGGCTACACCTTC. Its protein is CASSNFGYGYTF.

This chain connects TRBV10-3 to TRBJ1-1; 7 nucleotides match TRBD1. The CDR3 is 14 amino acids. Germline trimming cut 7 bases from V and 1 base from J; bases unmatched to any gene: 6. Germline CDR1 and CDR2: ENHRY and SYGVKD. The CDR3 region has the DNA TGTGCCATCACCGAGGGGGCAGGGAACACTGAAGCTTTCTTT. Its translation is CAITEGAGNTEAFF.

Comment on this clone: A read error may account for a junction end that differs from germline. This sequence joins TRBV12-3 or TRBV12-4 and TRBJ2-3; D gene uncertain. The CDR3 consists of 11 residues. CDR3 sequence reads: CASSLAHFRDF. The CDR3 DNA is TGTGCCAGCAGTTTAGCCCACTTTCGGGATTTT.

V and J are TRBV12-5 and TRBJ1-1, with D maybe TRBD1 (5 bases). Germline assignment: CDR1 LGHNT and CDR2 FRNRAP. V dropped 4 bases and J dropped 1 base, with 10 bases sitting between them. The CDR3 has 14 amino acids. The CDR3 sequence: CASGSRRANTEAFF. The CDR3 coding sequence is TGTGCTAGTGGTTCCCGCAGGGCGAACACTGAAGCTTTCTTT.